A single sample is the source of the 31 T cell receptor beta chains below, sequenced in a study of cytomegalovirus exposure and HLA in healthy donors. Primers: 60 Vbeta forward and 13 Jbeta reverse. This table comes from immunoSEQ multiplex PCR, and its TCRdb copy is limited to in-frame clones, with some not included. In the table there are 150,000 to 200,000 clones, 62% of which are singletons. Input material: PBMCs. The receptors here all came from a man in his forties in good health and CMV-seronegative.

The rearrangement uses TRBV7-9 and TRBJ2-1; the match to TRBD2 covers 11 bases. Germline loops: CDR1 SEHNR, CDR2 FQNEAQ (reference sequence). The V and J ends lost 1 base and 6 bases, in that order; junction bases with no gene match: 5. The CDR3 is 16 amino acids. For the CDR3, the DNA is TGTGCCAGCAGCTTAGGGGCACTAGCGGGAGTCAATGAGCAGTTCTTC. Translation gives CASSLGALAGVNEQFF.

This clone was counted a single time. The chain links TRBV7-9 to TRBJ2-2; TRBD1 might be the D (6 bases). The V end was cut by 1 base, the J end by 2 bases, with 14 bases between. This CDR3 comprises 17 residues. Germline CDR1 and CDR2: SEHNR and FQNEAQ (reference sequence). CDR3 in amino acids: CASSLGAGGPNTGELFF. The CDR3 region has the DNA TGTGCCAGCAGCTTAGGGGCTGGGGGCCCTAACACCGGGGAGCTGTTTTTT.

The CDR3: CASTWDYSEQYF. The CDR3 DNA sequence: TGTGCCAGCACTTGGGACTACAGCGAGCAGTACTTC. This sequence joins TRBV6-1 and TRBJ2-7, with 7 bases matching TRBD2. Trimming removed 7 bases from V and 6 bases from J; junction bases left unmatched: 6. CDR3 size: 12 residues. The germline CDR1 and CDR2 sequences are MNHNS and SASEGT.

The rearrangement joins TRBV28 to TRBJ1-1, with 7 bases identical to TRBD1. V lost 5 bases to trimming and J lost 10 bases; unmatched junction nucleotides: 13. CDR3 length equals 14 residues. The germline CDR1 and CDR2 sequences are MDHEN and SYDVKM. The CDR3 here is CASSPTGEVGVAFF. For the CDR3, the DNA is TGTGCCAGCAGTCCCACAGGGGAGGTTGGGGTAGCTTTCTTT.

This chain uses TRBV7-6 with TRBJ2-2, with a weak D call TRBD2 (5 bases). The CDR3 covers 15 residues. V lost 5 bases and J lost 1, with 11 bases in between. Per germline, CDR1 SGHVS and CDR2 FNYEAQ. The CDR3 nucleotides are TGTGCCAGCAGCCCGGGATTCCTGAACACCGGGGAGCTGTTTTTT. Translated: CASSPGFLNTGELFF. Filled out from reference TRBV7-6 and TRBJ2-2, the complete variable domain reads GAGVSQSPRYKVTKRGQDVALRCDPISGHVSLYWYRQALGQGPEFLTYFNYEAQQDKSGLPNDRFSAERPEGSISTLTIQRTEQRDSAMYRCASSPGFLNTGELFFGEGSRLTVL.

The CDR3 bases are TGTGCCAGTAGGAGGACAGGGGGCACAGATACGCAGTATTTT. It codes for CASRRTGGTDTQYF. The V gene is TRBV19, the J gene TRBJ2-3; 9 bases are shared with TRBD1. Germline loops: CDR1 LNHDA, CDR2 SQIVND (reference sequence). CDR3 length: 14 amino acids. The V segment lost 6 bases and the J segment 1 base; nucleotides outside the gene matches: 2.

J is TRBJ2-3 and V is TRBV30, with D tentatively TRBD1 (6 bases). The V and J ends lost 1 base and 1 base respectively, with 9 bases between them. The CDR3 spans 14 residues. Per the germline V gene, CDR1 is GTSNPN and CDR2 is SVGIG (reference sequence). The CDR3: CAWSAGAGTDTQYF. CDR3 nucleotides: TGTGCCTGGAGTGCAGGGGCGGGCACAGATACGCAGTATTTT.

The V gene is TRBV7-9, the J gene TRBJ2-5; 8 bases align to TRBD2. With V trimmed by 3 bases and J by 5 bases, 11 bases remained unmatched. CDR1 and CDR2 from the germline V gene are SEHNR and FQNEAQ (reference sequence). This CDR3 spans 16 amino acids. CDR3 sequence: CASSFYSAGGSETQYF. CDR3 bases: TGTGCCAGCAGCTTCTATTCCGCGGGAGGTAGCGAGACCCAGTACTTC.

The V gene is TRBV2, the J gene TRBJ2-3; a weak D match, TRBD2 (6 bases). The CDR3 has 15 amino acids. CDR1 and CDR2 from the germline V gene are SNHLY and FYNNEI. The V end lost 1 base, the J end lost 4 bases, and 12 bases lay between the germline ends. CDR3 protein: CASSEGRVGADTQYF. The CDR3 region has the DNA TGTGCCAGCAGTGAAGGGAGGGTTGGGGCAGATACGCAGTATTTT.

The chain is built from TRBV18 and TRBJ1-2, with 7 bases that match TRBD1. This CDR3 has 16 residues. V was clipped by 1 base and J by 8 bases; unmatched bases: 13. Germline V lookup: CDR1 KGHSH, CDR2 LQKENI. DNA of the CDR3: TGTGCCAGCTCACCACAAGGACAGGCCCAATATCGAGGCTACACCTTC. Amino acid sequence: CASSPQGQAQYRGYTF.

The chain uses TRBV5-1 and TRBJ1-5, with D hard to call. V lost 0 bases to trimming and J lost 4 bases, with 8 bases between them. The germline gives CDR1 SGHRS, CDR2 YFSETQ. This CDR3 has 14 amino acids. The CDR3 sequence is CASSLGGENQPQHF. In DNA, the CDR3 is TGCGCCAGCAGCTTGGGGGGAGAGAATCAGCCCCAGCATTTT. Using reference TRBV5-1 and TRBJ1-5 for the parts outside the CDR3, the full variable domain is KAGVTQTPRYLIKTRGQQVTLSCSPISGHRSVSWYQQTPGQGLQFLFEYFSETQRNKGNFPGRFSGRQFSNSRSEMNVSTLELGDSALYLCASSLGGENQPQHFGDGTRLSIL.

The rearrangement uses TRBV12-1 and TRBJ2-3; TRBD2, as called in the table, went unchecked against the DNA. TRBV12-1 is a pseudogene locus. The CDR3 loop spans 18 amino acids. The CDR3 is CASSFGGRLAQSTDTQYF. The CDR3 region has the DNA TGTGCCAGCAGCTTTGGCGGGAGACTAGCGCAAAGCACAGATACGCAGTATTTT.

The chain combines TRBV9 with TRBJ1-3; tentative D call: TRBD1 (5 bases). This CDR3 contains 16 residues. Per the germline V gene, CDR1 is SGDLS and CDR2 is YYNGEE. Trimming took off 4 bases at V and 0 bases at J, with 14 bases between the two ends. CDR3 protein: CASSMTELSSGNTIYF. CDR3 DNA sequence: TGTGCCAGCAGCATGACAGAGTTGAGCTCTGGAAACACCATATATTTT.

V gene TRBV7-2 combines with J gene TRBJ2-3, with 8 bases lining up with TRBD2. J lost 1 base, V lost 3 bases, and 3 bases had no gene match. Germline V gives CDR1 SGHTA, CDR2 FQGNSA. The length of the CDR3 is 15 residues. The CDR3 protein is CASSLLGRGTDTQYF. DNA of the CDR3: TGTGCCAGCAGCTTGCTCGGGAGGGGCACAGATACGCAGTATTTT. The complete variable domain, with remaining parts taken from reference TRBV7-2 and TRBJ2-3, reads GAGVSQSPSNKVTEKGKDVELRCDPISGHTALYWYRQSLGQGLEFLIYFQGNSAPDKSGLPSDRFSAERTGGSVSTLTIQRTQQEDSAVYLCASSLLGRGTDTQYFGPGTRLTVL.

The chain recombines TRBV19 with TRBJ2-3, with D possibly TRBD2 on 7 matching bases. CDR1 is LNHDA, CDR2 SQIVND, per germline (reference sequence). The V and J ends lost 6 bases and 4 bases respectively, with 14 bases between them. CDR3 length equals 14 residues. CDR3 in DNA: TGTGCCAGTAGGGTGGGGGCGGGAGCAGATACGCAGTATTTT. It codes for CASRVGAGADTQYF.

This chain joins TRBV7-8 and TRBJ2-1, with TRBD2 matching 14 bases. There are 20 residues in the CDR3. V was pared by 1 base and J by 1 base, with 9 bases of the junction left unmatched. Germline V gene data show CDR1 as SGHVS and CDR2 as FQNEAQ. CDR3 residues: CASSLDPWTSGGSSYNEQFF. The CDR3 DNA follows: TGTGCCAGCAGCTTAGACCCCTGGACTAGCGGGGGGTCGTCCTACAATGAGCAGTTCTTC.

In the case of this clone: Its ends do not fully match the called genes, so a read error is possible. V is TRBV10-2 and J is TRBJ2-5; 8 positions match TRBD1. The CDR3 is made up of 17 amino acids. In germline, CDR1 is WSHSY, CDR2 SAAADI. The CDR3 spells CASKSGQGIPSQEAQYF. The DNA for the CDR3 is TGCGCCAGCAAGTCAGGACAGGGAATCCCCTCTCAAGAGGCCCAGTACTTC.

The CDR3 region is CASSNGGRKNSPLHF. CDR3 coding DNA: TGTGCCAGCAGTAACGGGGGGCGGAAGAATTCACCCCTCCACTTT. V and J are TRBV28 and TRBJ1-6; D is perhaps TRBD1 (6 bases). This CDR3 is built from 15 residues. V was cut by 5 bases and J by 7 bases, with 15 bases left in between. Germline V gives CDR1 MDHEN, CDR2 SYDVKM.

This clone was detected only a few times. The chain links TRBV13 to TRBJ2-7; D remains unclear. Trimming shortened V by 5 bases and J by 3 bases, and 14 bases separated the two germline ends. CDR1 PRHDT and CDR2 FYEKMQ come from the germline V gene (reference sequence). The CDR3 is 14 residues long. The CDR3: CASSPGETIYEQYF. The CDR3 DNA reads as TGTGCCAGCAGCCCCGGCGAGACAATCTACGAGCAGTACTTC.

V and J are TRBV27 and TRBJ1-1, with 7 bases that match TRBD1. J was trimmed by 4 bases and V by 8 bases; bases with no gene match: 10. Germline lookup yields CDR1 MNHEY and CDR2 SMNVEV (reference sequence). The CDR3 spans 14 residues. The CDR3, as DNA: TGTGCCAGCGGGATGACGACAGGGCGCACTGAAGCTTTCTTT. This encodes CASGMTTGRTEAFF.

The J gene is TRBJ2-3, the V gene TRBV19; 8 bases are a match to TRBD2. With V trimmed by 4 bases and J by 4 bases, 4 bases remained unmatched. Germline V gene sequence: CDR1 LNHDA, CDR2 SQIVND (reference sequence). The CDR3 is 14 residues long. The DNA for the CDR3 is TGTGCCAGTAGTACAGGCGGGGGGCCAGATACGCAGTATTTT. The encoded protein is CASSTGGGPDTQYF.

The rearrangement joins TRBV14 to TRBJ1-5, with 9 nucleotides matching TRBD1. This CDR3 region has 13 residues. The ends lost 4 bases at V and 9 bases at J; junction bases unmatched: 4. The germline gives CDR1 SGHDN, CDR2 FVKESK. CDR3 sequence: CASSPGQGMPQHF. CDR3 DNA: TGTGCCAGCAGCCCGGGACAGGGCATGCCCCAGCATTTT.

This clone showed up just once. The chain uses TRBV2 and TRBJ1-6; no definite D call. With 3 bases removed from V and 0 bases from J, the gap between germline ends came to 9 bases. This CDR3 spans 16 amino acids. Germline loops: CDR1 SNHLY, CDR2 FYNNEI. The CDR3 DNA reads TGTGCCAGCAGTGACTCCCGTCGCTCCTATAATTCACCCCTCCACTTT. It is translated as CASSDSRRSYNSPLHF.

The count of this clone is one. The chain couples TRBV7-2 to TRBJ2-3; 13 bases line up with TRBD2. The CDR3 is made up of 17 amino acids. CDR1 is SGHTA and CDR2 is FQGNSA in the germline V gene. With 5 bases clipped from V and 2 bases from J, the junction kept 7 bases outside the gene matches. CDR3 nucleotide sequence: TGTGCCAGCAGCCTAGGACTAGCGGGGGTTACCACAGATACGCAGTATTTT. It encodes CASSLGLAGVTTDTQYF.

DNA for the CDR3: TGTGCCACCAGCAGATTTGAGGCGGACAGGAGTAATGAAAAACTGTTTTTT. Protein product: CATSRFEADRSNEKLFF. This chain links TRBV15 with TRBJ1-4, with 7 bases aligning to TRBD1. This CDR3 comprises 17 residues. V dropped 2 bases and J dropped 4; count of bases not matched to a gene: 10. Germline CDR1 is LNHNV and CDR2 is YYDKDF (reference sequence).

This clone occurred a few times. This sequence joins TRBV4-2 and TRBJ2-1; a possible D gene is TRBD2 (6 bases). Germline CDR1 and CDR2: LGHNA and YNFKEQ. V shed 0 bases and J shed 0 bases, with 15 bases lying between them. The CDR3 runs to 18 residues. CDR3 bases: TGTGCCAGCAGCCAAGATTCGGCGGGGTCGAGCTCCTACAATGAGCAGTTCTTC. Amino acid sequence: CASSQDSAGSSSYNEQFF.

The chain is built from TRBV7-2 and TRBJ2-4, with TRBD2 matching over 7 bases. The CDR3 has 14 amino acids. The germline V gene encodes CDR1 SGHTA and CDR2 FQGNSA. Trimming at V came to 5 bases and at J to 6 bases, leaving 7 bases not matched to a gene. The CDR3, as DNA: TGTGCCAGCAGCACCGGACTAGTTGGAAACATTCAGTACTTC. Residues: CASSTGLVGNIQYF.

The CDR3 spells CASSEGRGAGNTIYF. In nucleotides, the CDR3 is TGTGCCAGCAGTGAAGGCCGGGGGGCAGGAAACACCATATATTTT. This chain joins TRBV6-1 and TRBJ1-3; a possible D gene is TRBD1 (6 bases). Per the germline V gene, CDR1 is MNHNS and CDR2 is SASEGT. Trimming cost V 1 base and J 4 bases, with 11 bases left between them. CDR3 length: 15 residues.

J is TRBJ1-2 and V is TRBV2; D is possibly TRBD1 (6 bases). Germline V gene lookup returns CDR1 SNHLY and CDR2 FYNNEI. The length of the CDR3 is 14 residues. The V gene lost 2 bases and the J gene lost 8 bases, with 15 bases spanning the gap. CDR3 DNA: TGTGCCAGCAGTGAATGGTCAGGGGAAGGAGGCTACACCTTC. This encodes CASSEWSGEGGYTF.

J is TRBJ1-1 and V is TRBV15; TRBD1 might be the D (6 bases). Germline loops: CDR1 LNHNV, CDR2 YYDKDF (reference sequence). The V gene lost 1 base and the J gene lost 5 bases, with 11 bases spanning the gap. This CDR3 is built from 14 residues. The CDR3 nucleotides are TGTGCCACCAGCAGAGCAGGGGACGGGACTGAAGCTTTCTTT. It yields the protein CATSRAGDGTEAFF.

This clone was observed a single time. The V gene is TRBV30, the J gene TRBJ1-1; D gene unclear. The CDR3 runs to 11 residues. Germline V lookup: CDR1 GTSNPN, CDR2 SVGIG (reference sequence). The V gene lost 4 bases and the J gene lost 13 bases, with 16 bases spanning the gap. The DNA for the CDR3 is TGTGCCTGGATCATTGGTAATGAGGATTTCTTT. Protein sequence: CAWIIGNEDFF.